One sample yielded the 19 T cell receptor beta chains listed below, sequenced in a study of T-cell reconstitution after alpha-beta-depleted transplantation in children. Molecular barcoding with unique molecular identifiers was used for the TCRbeta library. TCRdb re-called the PCR reads through MiXCR, storing one row per CDR3 protein. Among 97,000 or so distinct CDR3 sequences listed, approximately 6% were seen once. This specimen was PBMCs, mostly from graft donor cells, taken 60 days after TCRalphabeta/CD19-depleted stem cell transplant. Receptors originate from a female patient between 2 and 15 years old who had a stem cell transplant for Fanconi anemia, so the T cells may come from the graft donor.

This clonotype was seen many times. V and J are TRBV20-1 and TRBJ1-2; no reliable D call. Germline CDR1 is DFQATT and CDR2 is SNEGSKA (reference sequence). The CDR3 is 12 residues long. Trimming cost V 2 bases and J 8 bases, with 12 bases left between them. The CDR3 DNA reads as TGCAGTGCTAGACACGGGCGGGGAGGCTACACCTTC. Its protein is CSARHGRGGYTF.

This clonotype was found many times. J is TRBJ2-3 and V is TRBV20-1, with D possibly being TRBD1 or TRBD2 (6 bases each). The germline V gene encodes CDR1 DFQATT and CDR2 SNEGSKA (reference sequence). This CDR3 has 13 amino acids. V was trimmed by 6 bases and J by 0 bases, leaving 10 bases between them. The DNA for the CDR3 is TGCAGTGCCCCGGGGGCTAGCACAGATACGCAGTATTTT. Its protein product is CSAPGASTDTQYF.

This clonotype was seen ten or more times. The chain couples TRBV29-1 to TRBJ1-1; no clear D. The CDR3 length is 11 residues. V was cut by 2 bases and J by 6 bases, with 7 bases left in between. CDR1 and CDR2 (germline): SQVTM, ANQGSEA. The CDR3 sequence is CSVESGAEAFF. As DNA, the CDR3 is TGCAGCGTTGAATCCGGGGCTGAAGCTTTCTTT.

This clonotype was detected many times. V and J are TRBV20-1 and TRBJ2-2, with 9 nucleotides matching TRBD1. Germline values: CDR1 DFQATT, CDR2 SNEGSKA (reference sequence). This CDR3 is built from 14 residues. Losses at the gene ends were 5 bases for V and 5 bases for J; bases not matched to a gene: 6. This CDR3 reads CSAFRDRDTGELFF. The CDR3 region has the DNA TGCAGTGCTTTCCGGGACAGGGATACCGGGGAGCTGTTTTTT.

The rearrangement uses TRBV5-1 and TRBJ2-7, with a possible D match to TRBD2 (7 bases). Germline assignment: CDR1 SGHRS and CDR2 YFSETQ. This CDR3 is built from 17 residues. Trimming removed 1 base at V and 2 bases at J, with 19 bases between. CDR3 in amino acids: CASSLWGGDGGTYEQYF. The DNA for the CDR3 is TGCGCCAGCAGCTTGTGGGGGGGCGACGGTGGCACCTACGAGCAGTACTTC.

The chain employs TRBV3-1 and TRBJ2-1; no clear D. V was pared by 0 bases and J by 4 bases, with 4 bases between. CDR1 and CDR2 (germline): LGHDT, YNNKEL (reference sequence). The CDR3 runs to 13 residues. CDR3 sequence (DNA): TGTGCCAGCAGCCAAGAAACATACAATGAGCAGTTCTTC. It specifies CASSQETYNEQFF.

This clonotype was recorded many times. The chain uses TRBV28 and TRBJ1-1; D gene ambiguous. CDR1 and CDR2 (germline): MDHEN, SYDVKM. The CDR3 consists of 14 residues. The V end was cut by 6 bases, the J end by 0 bases, with 11 bases between. The CDR3 sequence is CASRRTPMNTEAFF. In DNA, the CDR3 is TGTGCCAGCAGGCGAACACCGATGAACACTGAAGCTTTCTTT.

This clonotype appeared many times. V and J are TRBV9 and TRBJ2-1; the D call may be TRBD1 or TRBD2 (6 bases each). The CDR3 spans 16 residues. Per germline, CDR1 SGDLS and CDR2 YYNGEE. V lost 1 base and J lost 4, with 15 bases in between. CDR3 in DNA: TGTGCCAGCAGCGTAAGGGGGGTTTCGTTTTACAATGAGCAGTTCTTC. Protein product: CASSVRGVSFYNEQFF.

This clonotype was counted at least ten times. The V and J genes are TRBV4-2 and TRBJ2-5; 8 bases line up with TRBD1. Germline V gene sequence: CDR1 LGHNA, CDR2 YNFKEQ. V was clipped by 4 bases and J by 5 bases; unmatched bases: 9. CDR3 size: 15 residues. This chain's CDR3 is CASSLRQGQEETQYF. CDR3 in DNA: TGTGCCAGCAGCCTTCGACAGGGGCAGGAGGAGACCCAGTACTTC.

Ten or more counts support this clonotype. The chain uses TRBV5-1 and TRBJ2-7; 7 bases align to TRBD1. J gave up 3 bases and V 3 bases, and 6 bases lay outside the gene matches. Germline values: CDR1 SGHRS, CDR2 YFSETQ. CDR3 length: 14 amino acids. The CDR3 spells CASSSLGTDYEQYF. DNA of the CDR3: TGCGCCAGCAGCTCCCTCGGGACAGACTACGAGCAGTACTTC.

This clonotype has at least ten counts. The chain employs TRBV5-1 and TRBJ2-7, with D perhaps matching TRBD1 or TRBD2 (5 bases each). Germline CDR1 reads SGHRS; CDR2 reads YFSETQ. Trimming took 3 bases from V and 3 from J, leaving 10 bases between them. CDR3 length: 13 residues. As DNA, the CDR3 is TGCGCCAGCAGCTCGGGACCGAACTACGAGCAGTACTTC. It yields the protein CASSSGPNYEQYF.

Many counts were recorded for this clonotype. The chain is built from TRBV30 and TRBJ2-7; D uncertain. V dropped 8 bases and J dropped 3 bases, with 2 bases sitting between them. This CDR3 spans 8 amino acids. CDR1 and CDR2 from the germline V gene are GTSNPN and SVGIG (reference sequence). CDR3 sequence reads: CAGYEQYF. The CDR3 DNA reads TGTGCCGGCTACGAGCAGTACTTC. Together with reference TRBV30 and TRBJ2-7, the CDR3 gives the full variable domain: SQTIHQWPATLVQPVGSPLSLECTVEGTSNPNLYWYRQAAGRGLQLLFYSVGIGQISSEVPQNLSASRPQDRQFILSSKKLLLSDSGFYLCAGYEQYFGPGTRLTVT.

This chain links TRBV23-1 with TRBJ1-1, with D maybe TRBD1 (5 bases). TRBV23-1 falls under the ORF class, with uncertain function. V shed 0 bases and J shed 4 bases, with 18 bases lying between them. The CDR3 contains 17 residues. Here the CDR3 DNA reads TGCGCCAGCAGTCAATCGCTTCAGGGAGGTAGACCCACTGAAGCTTTCTTT. It codes for CASSQSLQGGRPTEAFF.

The chain links TRBV2 to TRBJ2-1; TRBD2 aligns across 11 bases. With 7 bases clipped from V and 2 bases from J, the junction kept 7 bases outside the gene matches. CDR1 is SNHLY and CDR2 is FYNNEI in the germline V gene. CDR3 length: 16 amino acids. The CDR3 is CASTPIAGGTYNEQFF. CDR3 nucleotide sequence: TGTGCCAGCACCCCCATAGCGGGAGGGACCTACAATGAGCAGTTCTTC.

The rearrangement links TRBV19 to TRBJ2-5, with a weak D call TRBD2 (5 bases). In germline, CDR1 is LNHDA, CDR2 SQIVND (reference sequence). Trimming stripped 4 bases from V and 3 bases from J, with 9 bases between. The CDR3 contains 13 residues. CDR3 residues: CASSRTAKETQYF. The CDR3, as DNA: TGTGCCAGTAGTAGGACTGCGAAAGAGACCCAGTACTTC.

This clonotype was found a few times. The gene calls are TRBV30 and TRBJ1-1; the match to TRBD1 covers 7 bases. CDR1 GTSNPN and CDR2 SVGIG come from the germline V gene (reference sequence). V dropped 2 bases and J dropped 5; count of bases not matched to a gene: 5. The CDR3 is 13 amino acids. CDR3 amino acids: CAWSTDRETEAFF. CDR3 DNA: TGTGCCTGGAGTACCGACAGGGAGACTGAAGCTTTCTTT.

This clonotype was seen more than once but under ten times. The gene calls are TRBV7-9 and TRBJ2-1; no firm D call. This CDR3 contains 15 residues. Germline loops: CDR1 SEHNR, CDR2 FQNEAQ (reference sequence). Trimming shortened V by 5 bases and J by 0 bases, and 11 bases separated the two germline ends. The CDR3 DNA sequence: TGTGCCAGCAGCATGCTGGATCCCTCCTACAATGAGCAGTTCTTC. As protein: CASSMLDPSYNEQFF. Together with reference TRBV7-9 and TRBJ2-1, the CDR3 gives the full variable domain: DTGVSQNPRHKITKRGQNVTFRCDPISEHNRLYWYRQTLGQGPEFLTYFQNEAQLEKSRLLSDRFSAERPKGSFSTLEIQRTEQGDSAMYLCASSMLDPSYNEQFFGPGTRLTVL.

The rearrangement uses TRBV7-9 and TRBJ2-7; 12 nucleotides align to TRBD2. Germline V lookup: CDR1 SEHNR, CDR2 FQNEAQ (reference sequence). CDR3 size: 15 residues. Trimming at V came to 4 bases and at J to 6 bases, leaving 7 bases not matched to a gene. The CDR3, as DNA: TGTGCCAGCAGCTCGACTAGCGGGAGAGGCGGCGAGCAGTACTTC. Translation gives CASSSTSGRGGEQYF.

The gene calls are TRBV2 and TRBJ2-7; TRBD2 might be the D (6 bases). Germline V gene sequence: CDR1 SNHLY, CDR2 FYNNEI. The CDR3 covers 15 residues. V gave up 6 bases and J gave up 3 bases, with 18 bases separating them. The CDR3 sequence: CASSPDRDSHYEQYF. The DNA of the CDR3 is TGTGCCAGCAGCCCAGACCGGGACTCCCACTACGAGCAGTACTTC.